Listed here is a single TCR beta chain. The antigen is unknown. This CDR3 is built from 13 residues. CDR1 and CDR2 from the germline V gene are SNHLY and FYNNEI. Losses at the gene ends were 8 bases for V and 3 bases for J; bases not matched to a gene: 5. This entry belongs to a study of vaccination and CD4 T cells after COVID-19. Overall study context: Six male and four female convalescents took part, two of them Hispanic.

The time point was: late sampling 161 to 241 days after vaccination in a few convalescent patients. Treatment defined: approximately 10-day PBMC culture with coronavirus spike peptide pools or control peptides (ViraFEST assay). ViraFEST enlarged antigen-specific T cell populations with peptide pools and afterwards sequenced TCRs. Over 1.5 million PBMCs went into each well for culture with roughly 10 IU/ml IL-2 and around 10 ug/ml peptide pools. Sequencing of cultured CD4+ T cell DNA used the Oncomine TCR Beta short-read assay. TCRdb called the PCR reads again in MiXCR, with one record for every CDR3 protein. Altogether about 21,000 distinct CDR3 sequences are present, 40% to 50% being singletons, with the ten largest covering around 10%.

The rearrangement uses TRBV2 and TRBJ2-5; 8 bases line up with TRBD1. The receptor was isolated from a human donor who had recovered from COVID-19. Material: CD4+ T cells from blood, cultured in vitro, obtained about 7 months after SARS-CoV-2 vaccination. The DNA for the CDR3 is TGTGCCAGCGGGGACAGGCGTAAAGAGACCCAGTACTTC. The encoded protein is CASGDRRKETQYF.